A single sample is the source of the 17 T cell receptor beta chains below, sequenced in a study of molecular identifiers for immune sequencing clone quantification. TCRdb recomputed calls from the PCR reads with MiXCR, one row per CDR3 protein. The sample has approximately 680,000 distinct CDR3 sequences, 25% seen once; the top ten hold approximately 0.75%. Sequenced: naive CD8+ T cells from blood, with Jurkat cell RNA spiked in. The subset denotes: FACS-sorted CD8+CD4-CCR7+CD45RA+ naive T cells. The receptors stem from a human donor in good health. Some libraries in this study had Jurkat cell RNA spiked in.

Of note for this clonotype: Since a much larger clone is just one base distant, this may be a read error. CDR3: CASGAPGALRAEALF. The CDR3 region has the DNA TGTGCCAGCGGGGCCCCAGGGGCGTTGAGGGCTGAAGCTCTCTTT. The J gene is TRBJ1-1, the V gene TRBV2; the D gene is possibly TRBD1 (6 bases). The length of the CDR3 is 15 residues. Germline values: CDR1 SNHLY, CDR2 FYNNEI.

This clonotype was observed at least ten times. The chain combines TRBV29-1 with TRBJ2-7; 8 bases align to TRBD1. The CDR3 loop spans 15 amino acids. The V gene end was trimmed by 3 bases and the J gene end by 6 bases; junction bases not matched to a gene: 13. Germline V gives CDR1 SQVTM, CDR2 ANQGSEA. The CDR3 sequence is CSVDWGTGALREQYF. DNA for the CDR3: TGCAGCGTTGACTGGGGGACAGGCGCCTTGCGCGAGCAGTACTTC.

In this sample, this clonotype turned up a few times. The gene calls are TRBV9 and TRBJ1-1; TRBD1 might be the D (6 bases). Germline values: CDR1 SGDLS, CDR2 YYNGEE. V lost 0 bases to trimming and J lost 2 bases, with 14 bases between them. The CDR3 totals 16 residues. As DNA, the CDR3 is TGTGCCAGCAGCGTAGTAGATCCGGGGGGCAACACTGAAGCTTTCTTT. Protein: CASSVVDPGGNTEAFF.

The V gene is TRBV20-1, the J gene TRBJ2-1, with 8 bases lining up with TRBD1. Trimming took 6 bases from V and 7 from J; bases not matched to a gene: 11. Germline V CDR1 and CDR2: DFQATT, SNEGSKA (reference sequence). This CDR3 spans 14 amino acids. The CDR3 here is CSAYPDRERNEQFF. The CDR3 nucleotides are TGCAGTGCCTATCCGGACAGGGAGCGAAATGAGCAGTTCTTC.

This clonotype was seen only a few times. The chain combines TRBV5-1 with TRBJ2-7, with D tentatively TRBD2 (7 bases). Germline CDR1 SGHRS, CDR2 YFSETQ. This CDR3 region has 16 residues. The V end was cut by 4 bases, the J end by 6 bases, with 23 bases between. The CDR3 DNA follows: TGCGCCAGCAGCCCGTGGGGGGGCCTAGAAGCTCGCGAGCAGTACTTC. Residues: CASSPWGGLEAREQYF.

The rearrangement uses TRBV20-1 and TRBJ1-2; D remains ambiguous. The CDR3 sequence is 12 residues long. CDR1 and CDR2 (germline): DFQATT, SNEGSKA (reference sequence). V lost 4 bases and J lost 1, with 7 bases in between. CDR3 in amino acids: CSATTNNYGYTF. The CDR3 DNA follows: TGCAGTGCTACCACAAATAACTATGGCTACACCTTC.

The CDR3 here is CASSTLAGGPYEQYF. As DNA, the CDR3 is TGTGCCAGCAGCACACTAGCGGGGGGTCCCTACGAGCAGTACTTC. This chain joins TRBV11-2 and TRBJ2-7; 12 nucleotides align to TRBD2. The CDR3 spans 15 residues. V lost 5 bases, J lost 2 bases, and 4 bases stayed unmatched. Germline CDR1 is SGHAT and CDR2 is FQNNGV.

The J gene is TRBJ2-1, the V gene TRBV7-9, with TRBD1 identical over 10 bases. CDR1 and CDR2 (germline): SEHNR, FQNEAQ (reference sequence). The CDR3 sequence is 15 residues long. Germline trimming cut 5 bases from V and 8 bases from J; bases unmatched to any gene: 9. CDR3 in amino acids: CASSPGQGEGHEQFF. The DNA of the CDR3 is TGTGCCAGCAGCCCCGGACAGGGGGAAGGGCATGAGCAGTTCTTC. Full variable domain (rest looked up from reference TRBV7-9 and TRBJ2-1): DTGVSQNPRHKITKRGQNVTFRCDPISEHNRLYWYRQTLGQGPEFLTYFQNEAQLEKSRLLSDRFSAERPKGSFSTLEIQRTEQGDSAMYLCASSPGQGEGHEQFFGPGTRLTVL.

With respect to this clonotype: An end of the junction does not agree with germline; a read error may underlie this. V and J are TRBV3-1 and TRBJ1-1; D is uncertain. CDR1 is LGHDT and CDR2 is YNNKEL in the germline V gene (reference sequence). The CDR3 runs 16 residues. CDR3 DNA sequence: TGTGCCAGCGGCCAAGATGTGGCCGAGACAAACACTGAAGCTTTCTTT. It specifies CASGQDVAETNTEAFF.

In regard to this clonotype: A single base separates this from a much larger clone, so it may be a read error. The chain joins TRBV11-2 to TRBJ2-5; D is undetermined. The CDR3 spans 11 residues. The germline gives CDR1 SGHAT, CDR2 FQNNGV. V shed 1 base and J shed 7 bases, with 4 bases lying between them. CDR3 residues: CASSLVGTQYF. As DNA, the CDR3 is TGTGCCAGCAGCTTAGTAGGGACCCAGTACTTC. The variable domain in full, completed from reference TRBV11-2 and TRBJ2-5, reads EAGVAQSPRYKIIEKRQSVAFWCNPISGHATLYWYQQILGQGPKLLIQFQNNGVVDDSQLPKDRFSAERLKGVDSTLKIQPAKLEDSAVYLCASSLVGTQYFGPGTRLLVL.

Comments on this clonotype: Its ends do not fully match the called genes, so a read error is possible. The chain employs TRBV5-4 and TRBJ1-3; D perhaps matches TRBD1 (6 bases). In germline, CDR1 is SGHNT, CDR2 YYREEE (reference sequence). This CDR3 is 15 amino acids long. CDR3 in amino acids: CASSWGTISGNTVYF. CDR3 nucleotides: TGTGCCAGCAGCTGGGGGACAATCTCTGGAAACACCGTATATTTT.

The chain is built from TRBV19 and TRBJ2-1, with 9 bases matching TRBD2. V lost 6 bases, J lost 5 bases, and 11 bases stayed unmatched. The CDR3 extends over 16 amino acids. The germline V gene encodes CDR1 LNHDA and CDR2 SQIVND (reference sequence). In nucleotides, the CDR3 is TGTGCCAGTAGGACCTCTGGCGGGAGGGCGGACAATGAGCAGTTCTTC. Encoded protein: CASRTSGGRADNEQFF.

V and J are TRBV6-5 and TRBJ2-7, with D tentatively TRBD2 (6 bases). Germline CDR1 and CDR2: MNHEY and SVGAGI. V was shortened by 0 bases and J by 5 bases, with 14 bases between the two germline ends. This CDR3 has 15 amino acids. The CDR3 sequence: CASSYSDPSGDEQYF. The CDR3 coding sequence is TGTGCCAGCAGTTACTCGGACCCCTCGGGGGACGAGCAGTACTTC.

This clonotype was found a few times. This chain connects TRBV27 to TRBJ2-7, with D possibly TRBD1 on 6 matching bases. CDR3 length equals 13 residues. The germline V gene has CDR1 MNHEY and CDR2 SMNVEV (reference sequence). Trimming removed 9 bases at V and 0 bases at J, with 12 bases between. The CDR3 loop is CASTGTNSYEQYF. As DNA, the CDR3 is TGTGCCAGTACCGGGACAAACTCCTACGAGCAGTACTTC.

For this clonotype: Lacking the conserved final phenylalanine or tryptophan, this CDR3 likely reflects a read error. The CDR3 loop is CASSSGRGTQPQHV. The CDR3 DNA is TGTGCCAGCAGCTCAGGACGCGGCACTCAGCCCCAGCATGTT. J is TRBJ1-5 and V is TRBV7-9; D gene uncertain. The V gene's germline CDR1 is SEHNR and CDR2 FQNEAQ (reference sequence). Between the trimmed V and J ends, which lost 4 bases and 6 bases, there was a span of 13 bases. This CDR3 region has 14 residues.

A word on this clonotype: A much larger clone differs by one base, so this may be a read error. This sequence joins TRBV20-1 and TRBJ2-4; D uncertain. Germline values: CDR1 DFQATT, CDR2 SNEGSKA (reference sequence). This CDR3 spans 15 amino acids. For the CDR3, the DNA is TGCGGTGCTAGTATTAGAGCCCTAGCCAAAAACATTCAGTACTTC. Translation gives CGASIRALAKNIQYF.

The sample holds many counts of this clonotype. This sequence joins TRBV4-1 and TRBJ2-3; D perhaps matches TRBD1 (5 bases). V gave up 0 bases and J gave up 6 bases, with 7 bases separating them. Germline lookup yields CDR1 MGHRA and CDR2 YSYEKL. The CDR3 runs to 13 residues. CDR3 bases: TGCGCCAGCAGCCAAGAGCCAGGGGATACGCAGTATTTT. Protein product: CASSQEPGDTQYF.